The 6 T cell receptor beta chains listed next were all sequenced from one sample in a study of vaccination and CD4 T cells after COVID-19. Regarding treatment: 10-day PBMC culture with coronavirus spike peptide pools or control peptides (ViraFEST assay). These TCRs' antigens remain unknown. The Oncomine TCR Beta short-read assay sequenced DNA from cultured CD4+ T cells. One entry per CDR3 protein results from TCRdb running MiXCR on the PCR reads. This table has 12,000 or so distinct CDR3 sequences, less than 55% appearing once. Sequences were obtained from cultured CD4+ T cells from blood. The receptors come from a human donor with COVID-19.

The V gene is TRBV6-1, the J gene TRBJ1-2, with TRBD1 as a possible D gene (6 bases). Trimming took off 5 bases at V and 8 bases at J, with 18 bases between the two ends. This CDR3 contains 14 residues. The germline gives CDR1 MNHNS, CDR2 SASEGT. CDR3 sequence: CASSKYRESTGYTF. CDR3 coding DNA: TGTGCCAGCAGTAAGTACAGGGAAAGTACGGGCTACACCTTC.

The chain joins TRBV7-2 to TRBJ2-5; 14 nucleotides agree with TRBD2. Germline V gives CDR1 SGHTA, CDR2 FQGNSA. The CDR3 is 18 amino acids. V gave up 11 bases and J gave up 1 base; unmatched junction bases: 15. The CDR3, as DNA: TGTGCCGGTGGACGTGGACTAGCGGGGGGCCGACCCCAAGAGACCCAGTACTTC. The encoded protein is CAGGRGLAGGRPQETQYF.

The chain has TRBV27 and TRBJ2-7, with TRBD1 matching 9 bases. The trim removed 7 bases at V and 3 bases at J, leaving 16 bases unmatched. Looked up from germline, CDR1 is MNHEY and CDR2 is SMNVEV (reference sequence). CDR3 length: 17 residues. The CDR3 reads CASNSRLTGGAIYEQYF. Here the CDR3 DNA reads TGTGCCAGCAACAGCCGCCTAACAGGGGGCGCAATCTACGAGCAGTACTTC.

The rearrangement links TRBV6-1 to TRBJ1-4; D perhaps matches TRBD1 (6 bases). CDR3 length: 15 residues. Trimming stripped 11 bases from V and 0 bases from J, with 16 bases between. Germline V lookup: CDR1 MNHNS, CDR2 SASEGT. The CDR3 bases are TGTGCCGCGGCGGGGACATTCGCAACTAATGAAAAACTGTTTTTT. Amino acids: CAAAGTFATNEKLFF.

The rearrangement joins TRBV5-4 to TRBJ2-7; 9 bases line up with TRBD1. The CDR3 covers 13 residues. Unmatched junction bases numbered 1, after V lost 5 bases and J lost 1 base. Germline assignment: CDR1 SGHNT and CDR2 YYREEE (reference sequence). The CDR3 loop reads CASRGTGSYEQYF. The CDR3 coding sequence is TGTGCCAGCAGGGGGACAGGGTCCTACGAGCAGTACTTC.

This clonotype appeared once. The chain joins TRBV2 to TRBJ2-3, with 7 bases matching TRBD1. The junction had 8 bases not matched to a gene; V was cut back by 2 bases and J by 3 bases. The CDR3 is made up of 16 amino acids. Germline V lookup: CDR1 SNHLY, CDR2 FYNNEI. Here the CDR3 reads CASSETGRGITDTQYF. As DNA, the CDR3 is TGTGCCAGCAGTGAAACCGGCAGGGGGATAACAGATACGCAGTATTTT.